These 22 T cell receptor beta chains were sequenced from one sample in a study of T cell responses to AZD1222 COVID-19 vaccine. Data came from immunoSEQ multiplex PCR; TCRdb stores just in-frame clones and leaves some out. The repertoire consists of 150,000 to 180,000 clones, with about 87% occurring once and the leading ten covering 3% to 3.5%. The sequencing used peripheral blood, collected on day 0 of AZD1222 vaccination. The receptor source for this set is an adult in good health.

This clone has a single count. This sequence joins TRBV6-2 or TRBV6-3 and TRBJ2-3; possibly TRBD1 for D (6 bases). The CDR3 totals 16 residues. V lost 6 bases and J 2 bases, leaving 18 bases between the germline ends. Germline CDR1 reads MNHEY; CDR2 reads SVGEGT. CDR3 sequence (DNA): TGTGCCAGCAGCAGACCGACAGGACGGGTCACAGATACGCAGTATTTT. Amino acid sequence: CASSRPTGRVTDTQYF.

This chain uses TRBV2 with TRBJ2-5, with 7 bases aligning to TRBD2. The CDR3 sequence is 13 residues long. The V segment lost 7 bases and the J segment 5 bases; nucleotides outside the gene matches: 7. Germline loops: CDR1 SNHLY, CDR2 FYNNEI. The chain's CDR3 is CASTAPSGETQYF. In nucleotides, the CDR3 is TGTGCCAGCACCGCGCCTAGCGGCGAGACCCAGTACTTC.

This chain connects TRBV7-2 to TRBJ1-1; D gene unclear. The V end lost 0 bases, the J end lost 0 bases, and 5 bases lay between the germline ends. Germline CDR1 SGHTA, CDR2 FQGNSA. This CDR3 comprises 14 residues. CDR3 protein: CASSLAQMNTEAFF. CDR3 DNA sequence: TGTGCCAGCAGCTTAGCTCAAATGAACACTGAAGCTTTCTTT.

The chain recombines TRBV2 with TRBJ2-7; no definite D call. The CDR3 is made up of 12 amino acids. In germline, CDR1 is SNHLY, CDR2 FYNNEI. Trimming pared 1 base from V and 6 bases from J, leaving 7 bases between. DNA for the CDR3: TGTGCCAGCAGTGAAGTGTCCGGCGAGCAGTACTTC. As protein: CASSEVSGEQYF. The variable domain in full, completed from reference TRBV2 and TRBJ2-7, reads EPEVTQTPSHQVTQMGQEVILRCVPISNHLYFYWYRQILGQKVEFLVSFYNNEISEKSEIFDDQFSVERPDGSNFTLKIRSTKLEDSAMYFCASSEVSGEQYFGPGTRLTVT.

In its sample, this clone was seen a few times. This chain links TRBV9 with TRBJ1-3; D unclear. The CDR3 consists of 14 residues. Trimming took off 0 bases at V and 2 bases at J, with 6 bases between the two ends. CDR1 is SGDLS and CDR2 is YYNGEE in the germline V gene. The CDR3 region has the DNA TGTGCCAGCAGCGTAGATCAGCCTGGAAACACCATATATTTT. Amino acids: CASSVDQPGNTIYF.

CDR3 in DNA: TGTGCCAGCAGCTTAGGAGGGCAGAATTCACCCCTCCACTTT. This translates into CASSLGGQNSPLHF. The chain is built from TRBV11-2 and TRBJ1-6, with unresolved D. V was cut by 1 base and J by 7 bases, with 8 bases left in between. Germline V gene data show CDR1 as SGHAT and CDR2 as FQNNGV. The CDR3 consists of 14 residues.

The chain carries TRBV19 and TRBJ1-6; a possible D gene is TRBD1 (5 bases). Trimming shortened V by 9 bases and J by 0 bases, and 15 bases separated the two germline ends. From germline, CDR1 is LNHDA and CDR2 SQIVND (reference sequence). This CDR3 has 16 residues. CDR3 amino acids: CASTEFDSSYNSPLHF. The DNA for the CDR3 is TGTGCCAGCACCGAATTTGACAGCTCCTATAATTCACCCCTCCACTTT.

The genes are TRBV7-2 and TRBJ2-2; 9 nucleotides agree with TRBD2. The CDR3 has 16 amino acids. Per the germline V gene, CDR1 is SGHTA and CDR2 is FQGNSA. V lost 6 bases to trimming and J lost 1 base; unmatched junction nucleotides: 6. CDR3 loop: CASRPSGGQNTGELFF. The CDR3 DNA sequence: TGTGCCAGCAGACCGAGCGGGGGGCAGAACACCGGGGAGCTGTTTTTT.

This rearrangement joins TRBV7-9 to TRBJ1-2; D may be TRBD1 (5 bases). CDR3 length: 13 amino acids. The germline gives CDR1 SEHNR, CDR2 FQNEAQ (reference sequence). V gave up 1 base and J gave up 3 bases, with 6 bases separating them. The CDR3 region is CASSLGRDYGYTF. The CDR3 DNA reads TGTGCCAGCAGCTTAGGCAGGGACTATGGCTACACCTTC. The complete variable domain, with remaining parts taken from reference TRBV7-9 and TRBJ1-2, reads DTGVSQNPRHKITKRGQNVTFRCDPISEHNRLYWYRQTLGQGPEFLTYFQNEAQLEKSRLLSDRFSAERPKGSFSTLEIQRTEQGDSAMYLCASSLGRDYGYTFGSGTRLTVV.

The genes are TRBV5-1 and TRBJ2-2, with D perhaps TRBD1 (6 bases). There are 14 residues in the CDR3. V lost 7 bases and J lost 2, with 12 bases in between. Germline V lookup: CDR1 SGHRS, CDR2 YFSETQ. CDR3 in amino acids: CASLPGQNTGELFF. In nucleotides, the CDR3 is TGCGCCAGCTTACCGGGACAAAACACCGGGGAGCTGTTTTTT.

The chain has TRBV7-8 and TRBJ1-2; no definite D call. V lost 1 base and J 4 bases, leaving 13 bases between the germline ends. The CDR3 consists of 15 residues. Germline CDR1 and CDR2: SGHVS and FQNEAQ. Written as DNA, the CDR3 is TGTGCCAGCAGCTTAGAATTGAGCACTTCCTATGGCTACACCTTC. Translating gives CASSLELSTSYGYTF.

The genes are TRBV2 and TRBJ2-5; TRBD1 might be the D (5 bases). With 4 bases removed from V and 0 bases from J, the gap between germline ends came to 15 bases. CDR1 is SNHLY and CDR2 is FYNNEI in the germline V gene. The CDR3 has 16 residues. CDR3 region: CASSGGRIDHQETQYF. The CDR3 DNA reads as TGTGCCAGCAGTGGGGGCCGAATAGACCACCAAGAGACCCAGTACTTC.

The CDR3 loop reads CASSLGGPAGGPNEQFF. The CDR3 region has the DNA TGTGCCAGCAGCTTAGGAGGGCCAGCGGGGGGGCCCAATGAGCAGTTCTTC. The V call is TRBV11-3, the J call TRBJ2-1, with 10 nucleotides matching TRBD2. The CDR3 totals 17 residues. V lost 1 base, J lost 6 bases, and 9 bases stayed unmatched. The germline V gene encodes CDR1 SGHNT and CDR2 YENEEA. The variable domain in full, completed from reference TRBV11-3 and TRBJ2-1, reads EAGVVQSPRYKIIEKKQPVAFWCNPISGHNTLYWYLQNLGQGPELLIRYENEEAVDDSQLPKDRFSAERLKGVDSTLKIQPAELGDSAVYLCASSLGGPAGGPNEQFFGPGTRLTVL.

V and J are TRBV6-2 or TRBV6-3 and TRBJ2-7, with TRBD1 identical over 7 bases. The germline gives CDR1 MNHEY, CDR2 SVGEGT. The V segment lost 1 base and the J segment 3 bases; nucleotides outside the gene matches: 3. This CDR3 contains 14 residues. DNA for the CDR3: TGTGCCAGCAGTTACTTGACAGGGAACTACGAGCAGTACTTC. This codes for CASSYLTGNYEQYF.

The chain links TRBV2 to TRBJ1-6, with D unclear. The CDR3 has 12 residues. V was clipped by 7 bases and J by 10 bases, with 11 bases between them. Germline values: CDR1 SNHLY, CDR2 FYNNEI. Here the CDR3 reads CASNEGRSPLHF. The DNA of the CDR3 is TGTGCCAGCAATGAGGGTCGCTCACCCCTCCACTTT.

The chain uses TRBV3-1 (or the pseudogene TRBV3-2) and TRBJ1-4; the D gene is possibly TRBD1 (6 bases). Germline V gene lookup returns CDR1 LGHDT and CDR2 YNNKEL (reference sequence). V was pared by 4 bases and J by 4 bases, with 16 bases between. The CDR3 contains 16 residues. DNA of the CDR3: TGTGCCAGCAGCCGAACTCCGGGACAAATTAATGAAAAACTGTTTTTT. Protein sequence: CASSRTPGQINEKLFF.

This chain's CDR3 is CASSPGFGTFSEQYF. Written as DNA, the CDR3 is TGTGCCAGCAGCCCGGGTTTTGGGACTTTTAGCGAGCAGTACTTC. The V gene is TRBV5-6, the J gene TRBJ2-7; D is perhaps TRBD2 (6 bases). CDR1 is SGHDT, CDR2 YYEEEE, per germline. Trimming left V 4 bases short and J 6 bases short, with 20 bases between. The CDR3 covers 15 residues.

This chain joins TRBV2 and TRBJ1-4; no firm D call. CDR1 and CDR2 (germline): SNHLY, FYNNEI. The CDR3 is 14 amino acids. Trimming pared 6 bases from V and 8 bases from J, leaving 16 bases between. The CDR3 reads CASRKNGLGEKLFF. The CDR3 region has the DNA TGTGCCAGCAGGAAAAACGGACTGGGGGAAAAACTGTTTTTT.

In this sample, this clone turned up many times. V usage is TRBV9 and J usage is TRBJ1-5, with a tentative D call TRBD1 (5 bases). This CDR3 spans 14 amino acids. Looked up from germline, CDR1 is SGDLS and CDR2 is YYNGEE. V lost 2 bases to trimming and J lost 6 bases, with 12 bases between them. The DNA of the CDR3 is TGTGCCAGCAGCGTGAGCAGCACAGGTCAGCCCCAGCATTTT. Its translation: CASSVSSTGQPQHF.

This chain links TRBV5-1 with TRBJ2-1; TRBD2 might be the D (6 bases). The germline V and J ends were trimmed by 4 bases and 5 bases, with 16 bases remaining between them. The CDR3 covers 15 residues. Germline lookup yields CDR1 SGHRS and CDR2 YFSETQ. CDR3 loop: CASSIGAGNNNEQFF. CDR3 DNA sequence: TGCGCCAGCAGCATAGGAGCGGGCAACAACAATGAGCAGTTCTTC.

This chain connects TRBV10-3 to TRBJ1-2; the D is unclear. V dropped 6 bases and J dropped 1 base, with 15 bases sitting between them. CDR3 length: 15 residues. Germline assignment: CDR1 ENHRY and CDR2 SYGVKD. The CDR3: CAISPPLSNNYGYTF. CDR3 coding DNA: TGTGCCATCAGCCCTCCTCTTTCAAATAACTATGGCTACACCTTC.

Of note for this clone: This specimen includes other DNA sequences encoding the same CDR3. The rearrangement uses TRBV3-1 (or the pseudogene TRBV3-2) and TRBJ2-7, with 11 bases fitting TRBD1. CDR3 length: 14 amino acids. Germline V gene lookup returns CDR1 LGHDT and CDR2 YNNKEL (reference sequence). V was pared by 6 bases and J by 3 bases, with 4 bases of the junction left unmatched. CDR3 loop: CASSPGQGVYEQYF. Here the CDR3 DNA reads TGTGCCAGCAGTCCGGGACAGGGGGTCTACGAGCAGTACTTC.